This passage covers 11 T cell receptor beta chains from one sample sequenced in a study of spatial heterogeneity in lung cancer. Using its own MiXCR run on the 5' RACE reads, TCRdb lists one record per CDR3 protein. The repertoire holds approximately 40,000 distinct CDR3 sequences, approximately 7.2% seen once, with over 25% in the top ten. Specified time point: sample taken at primary tumor resection. This material consisted of PBMCs, taken at surgery. The source of these receptors is a female donor with early-stage non-small cell lung cancer.

This clonotype was counted at least ten times. This chain joins TRBV5-6 and TRBJ2-1; TRBD2 matches 9 bases. V lost 0 bases, J lost 8 bases, and 3 bases stayed unmatched. Germline V gene sequence: CDR1 SGHDT, CDR2 YYEEEE. The CDR3 is 14 amino acids. As DNA, the CDR3 is TGTGCCAGCAGCTTGGCTCAGCGGGGGGATGAGCAGTTCTTC. Its protein is CASSLAQRGDEQFF.

This clonotype was counted at least ten times. The rearrangement links TRBV6-5 to TRBJ2-7; D gene uncertain. The V and J ends lost 2 bases and 0 bases respectively, with 11 bases between them. The V gene's germline CDR1 is MNHEY and CDR2 SVGAGI. CDR3 size: 15 residues. The DNA of the CDR3 is TGTGCCAGCAGTTACGAGCTCCAGAGCTCCTACGAGCAGTACTTC. It encodes CASSYELQSSYEQYF.

This clonotype was seen repeatedly, ten times or more. The V call is TRBV28, the J call TRBJ1-1; D might be TRBD1 (6 bases). This CDR3 contains 14 residues. Trimming pared 5 bases from V and 0 bases from J, leaving 10 bases between. Germline CDR1 MDHEN, CDR2 SYDVKM. CDR3 in DNA: TGTGCCAGCAGTACAGGACAGATGAACACTGAAGCTTTCTTT. Protein product: CASSTGQMNTEAFF.

The sample holds many counts of this clonotype. The chain is built from TRBV5-1 and TRBJ2-5; 10 nucleotides agree with TRBD1. The junction had 8 bases not matched to a gene; V was cut back by 4 bases and J by 5 bases. The CDR3 runs 15 residues. In germline, CDR1 is SGHRS, CDR2 YFSETQ. CDR3 region: CASSPQGQGLETQYF. DNA of the CDR3: TGCGCCAGCAGCCCCCAGGGACAGGGGTTGGAGACCCAGTACTTC.

This clonotype showed up many times. The chain combines TRBV27 with TRBJ2-1; 7 bases line up with TRBD2. The germline CDR1 and CDR2 sequences are MNHEY and SMNVEV (reference sequence). V lost 5 bases to trimming and J lost 3 bases; unmatched junction nucleotides: 7. The CDR3 runs to 15 residues. CDR3 sequence reads: CASSTYERGYNEQFF. The CDR3, as DNA: TGTGCCAGCAGTACGTACGAGCGGGGCTACAATGAGCAGTTCTTC.

This clonotype appeared many times. The chain recombines TRBV20-1 with TRBJ2-1; TRBD2 might be the D (6 bases). Germline V gene lookup returns CDR1 DFQATT and CDR2 SNEGSKA (reference sequence). The CDR3 length is 13 residues. V lost 2 bases and J 9 bases, leaving 14 bases between the germline ends. Here the CDR3 reads CSARTSPDGEQFF. CDR3 coding DNA: TGCAGTGCTAGAACTAGCCCGGATGGTGAGCAGTTCTTC.

The sample holds many counts of this clonotype. This rearrangement joins TRBV18 to TRBJ2-7; TRBD1 might be the D (6 bases). This CDR3 region has 15 residues. Germline CDR1 reads KGHSH; CDR2 reads LQKENI. The V end lost 3 bases, the J end lost 0 bases, and 12 bases lay between the germline ends. The CDR3 DNA sequence: TGTGCCAGCTCACCGACAGGACAAAGCTCCTACGAGCAGTACTTC. This sequence encodes CASSPTGQSSYEQYF.

This clonotype was seen at least ten times. This chain joins TRBV6-5 and TRBJ2-3, with 7 positions matching TRBD2. The ends lost 0 bases at V and 6 bases at J; junction bases unmatched: 9. The CDR3 runs 16 residues. From germline, CDR1 is MNHEY and CDR2 SVGAGI. This CDR3 reads CASSYSIAGETDTQYF. As DNA, the CDR3 is TGTGCCAGCAGTTACTCGATTGCGGGAGAAACGGATACGCAGTATTTT.

This clonotype was seen repeatedly, ten times or more. This chain uses TRBV4-1 with TRBJ2-1, with unresolved D. V dropped 4 bases and J dropped 6 bases, with 16 bases sitting between them. Germline-derived CDR1 and CDR2 are MGHRA and YSYEKL. This CDR3 has 15 amino acids. This CDR3 reads CASSRPDVLSNEQFF. The CDR3 bases are TGCGCCAGCAGCCGGCCCGACGTCCTTAGCAATGAGCAGTTCTTC.

This clonotype was found many times. The V gene is TRBV6-1, the J gene TRBJ2-7; no reliable D call. V was trimmed by 1 base and J by 0 bases, leaving 7 bases between them. The length of the CDR3 is 14 residues. Germline CDR1 is MNHNS and CDR2 is SASEGT. CDR3 sequence: CASSEGFVSYEQYF. The CDR3 region has the DNA TGTGCCAGCAGTGAAGGATTTGTCTCCTACGAGCAGTACTTC.

This clonotype has at least ten counts. The chain joins TRBV24-1 to TRBJ2-1; D gene uncertain. V lost 4 bases and J lost 2, with 11 bases in between. This CDR3 contains 15 residues. The germline V gene encodes CDR1 KGHDR and CDR2 SFDVKD. CDR3 amino acids: CATSDPRRAYNEQFF. Here the CDR3 DNA reads TGTGCCACCAGTGACCCCAGGAGAGCCTACAATGAGCAGTTCTTC.